This passage covers 5 T cell receptor beta chains from one sample sequenced in a study of long-term antiretroviral therapy in people with HIV (dated by TCRdb to about 2022). The immunoSEQ hsTCRB v3.0 assay was used at survey level resolution to sequence the TRB variable region. Drawn from immuneACCESS, this table holds only the in-frame rearrangements with V and J called that TCRdb kept. Clones are partly lost; checked studies trace under half to an unresolved V gene and leave the rest unexplained. A total of some 17,000 clones appear in this sample, approximately 85% of them only once. The top ten constitute less than 9.5% of the sample. The sequencing here drew on unsorted PBMCs, taken at the start of antiretroviral therapy. The receptor source for this set is a man aged 25-45 years with HIV.

This clone was seen once. This rearrangement joins TRBV7-9 to TRBJ2-3, with D maybe TRBD2 (6 bases). Germline values: CDR1 SEHNR, CDR2 FQNEAQ (reference sequence). The CDR3 runs 15 residues. The V end lost 5 bases, the J end lost 4 bases, and 16 bases lay between the germline ends. CDR3 sequence reads: CASSPGEGTADTQYF. CDR3 bases: TGTGCCAGCAGCCCGGGAGAGGGGACCGCAGATACGCAGTATTTT.

This clone has only a few counts. The chain carries TRBV6-6 and TRBJ1-5, with unresolved D. Germline-derived CDR1 and CDR2 are MNHNY and SVGAGI (reference sequence). The CDR3 loop spans 15 amino acids. V was pared by 3 bases and J by 2 bases, with 11 bases between. The CDR3 DNA follows: TGTGCCAGCAGTTATACGGGTCAAGGCAATCAGCCCCAGCATTTT. Its translation is CASSYTGQGNQPQHF.

J is TRBJ2-3 and V is TRBV7-2, with D tentatively TRBD1 (6 bases). Trimming left V 1 base short and J 2 bases short, with 13 bases between. Looked up from germline, CDR1 is SGHTA and CDR2 is FQGNSA. This CDR3 contains 16 residues. The CDR3 DNA is TGTGCCAGCAGCTTAGTTTCAGGGGTCCACACAGATACGCAGTATTTT. Its translation: CASSLVSGVHTDTQYF.

This clone was observed a handful of times. The gene calls are TRBV19 and TRBJ1-1; 9 bases line up with TRBD1. This CDR3 contains 15 residues. CDR1 is LNHDA and CDR2 is SQIVND in the germline V gene (reference sequence). Trimming at V came to 7 bases and at J to 4 bases, leaving 10 bases not matched to a gene. Here the CDR3 DNA reads TGTGCCAGTACCACAGGGGGCTTAGGCGGCACTGAAGCTTTCTTT. Translated, it gives CASTTGGLGGTEAFF.

The chain recombines TRBV7-2 with TRBJ2-1; TRBD1 or TRBD2 may be the D gene (5 bases each). CDR3 size: 14 residues. Trimming removed 1 base at V and 4 bases at J, with 8 bases between. CDR1 SGHTA and CDR2 FQGNSA come from the germline V gene. The CDR3 DNA reads as TGTGCCAGCAGCTTAGTAGGGGAGTACAATGAGCAGTTCTTC. It translates to CASSLVGEYNEQFF.